One T cell receptor (beta chain) is described in this entry. Its specificity is unknown. The sample is drawn from a study of cytomegalovirus exposure and HLA in healthy donors. Study-level findings and limits: Beyond CMV serostatus, there was no information to go on about immune exposure. TCR beta chains numbering more than 150 were designated cytomegalovirus-associated.

The PCR made use of 60 Vbeta and 13 Jbeta primers. This table comes from immunoSEQ multiplex PCR, and its TCRdb copy is limited to in-frame clones, with some not included. The sample holds about 140,000 clones; roughly four fifths are singletons and the top ten take approximately 3.2%. The clonotype was recovered from a man younger than 30 in good health and CMV-seropositive. Sequenced material: PBMCs.

CDR3 region: CASSQTSGTTDTQYF. The CDR3 region has the DNA TGCGCCAGCAGCCAAACTAGCGGGACCACAGATACGCAGTATTTT. This chain connects TRBV4-1 to TRBJ2-3; 10 bases are shared with TRBD2. Germline V CDR1 and CDR2: MGHRA, YSYEKL. This CDR3 has 15 residues. V lost 2 bases, J lost 2 bases, and 1 base stayed unmatched.